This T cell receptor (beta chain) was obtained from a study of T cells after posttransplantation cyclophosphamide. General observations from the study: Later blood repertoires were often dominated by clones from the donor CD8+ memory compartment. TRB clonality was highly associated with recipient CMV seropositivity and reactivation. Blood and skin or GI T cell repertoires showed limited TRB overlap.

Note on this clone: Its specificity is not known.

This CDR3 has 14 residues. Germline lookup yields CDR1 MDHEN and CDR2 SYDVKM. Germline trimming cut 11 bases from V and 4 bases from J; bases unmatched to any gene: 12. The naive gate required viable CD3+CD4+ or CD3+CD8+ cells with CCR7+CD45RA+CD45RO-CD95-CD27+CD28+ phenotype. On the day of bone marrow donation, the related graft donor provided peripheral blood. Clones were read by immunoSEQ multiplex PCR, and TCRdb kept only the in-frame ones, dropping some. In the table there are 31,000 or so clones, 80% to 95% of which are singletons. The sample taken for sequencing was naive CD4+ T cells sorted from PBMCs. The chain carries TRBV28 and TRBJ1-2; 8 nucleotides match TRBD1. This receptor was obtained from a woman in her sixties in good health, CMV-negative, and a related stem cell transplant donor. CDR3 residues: CAVPRTGSFYGYTF. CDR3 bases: TGTGCCGTTCCCCGGACAGGGTCCTTCTATGGCTACACCTTC.